These T cell receptor beta chains were read from a single sample in a study of T cell repertoires in cytomegalovirus infection. Each CDR3 protein gets one entry after TCRdb re-called the reads with MiXCR. The table shows about 140,000 distinct CDR3 sequences, with about 6.1% occurring only once. Sequenced material: PBMCs. The source is a human donor in good health (CMV status not recorded). Some clones in this sample may be carry-over from other donors' samples. Both conserved end residues are part of each CDR3. Each record gives: CDR3 protein, V gene, clone size. Clone size is stated in some rows and not others, as once, few, many or a class when expanded.

CASSFPPVAGETQYF TRBV7-2 many
CASSNFGQGTGYTF TRBV7-2 many
CASSLASGTGSGEQFF TRBV7-2 many
CASSFGLEETQYF TRBV5-5 .
CASSLDRFATEAFF TRBV11-1 many
CASSSNRLSQPQHF TRBV7-9 few
CSANGLAGGTDTQYF TRBV20-1 many
CASSQGGTGANVLTF TRBV6-2/TRBV6-3 many
CASSERGQSSYEQYF TRBV7-2 many
CASSLGQGVYNSPLHF TRBV5-1 many
CASSRDSSSGANVLTF TRBV5-1 .
CSARANTGNSYEQYF TRBV20-1 .
CASRGAGRTLSYQETQYF TRBV7-8 .
CSGGQGDYEQYF TRBV29-1 .
CASSPRTGVLKLWGYTF TRBV14 few
CASSLGGGAGEQFF TRBV7-2 many
CASGLGYQETQYF TRBV7-2 many
CASSLGRGRGETQYF TRBV7-2 many
CAWSVGTVDVAEAFF TRBV30 many
CASSLSPHEQYF TRBV12-3/TRBV12-4 .
CASSPGASYEQYF TRBV12-3/TRBV12-4 many
CASSRSALGGEQFF TRBV14 .